This T cell receptor beta chain was sequenced in a study of blood T cell repertoires in COVID-19. On the study more broadly: Both acute and convalescent COVID-19 samples were obtained from the United States, Italy and Spain.

Cohorts were based on clinical histories the participants reported. In Cohort 3, a recovered donor had either two negative PCRs, clearance, or symptom resolution. There are 17 residues in the CDR3. Germline CDR1 ENHRY, CDR2 SYGVKD. V lost 4 bases and J 0 bases, leaving 19 bases between the germline ends. Assay used: immunoSEQ multiplex PCR; TCRdb lists only in-frame clones, some missing. The table records more than 450,000 clones, about nine tenths of them present only once. The receptor was isolated from a woman younger than 30 who had recovered from COVID-19. Sequenced: PBMCs or T cells enriched from blood (not recorded which). This rearrangement joins TRBV10-3 to TRBJ2-7, with D possibly TRBD1 on 5 matching bases. This CDR3 is CAISAPEQARSSYEQYF. The CDR3, as DNA: TGTGCCATCAGTGCACCCGAACAGGCCCGAAGCTCCTACGAGCAGTACTTC.